Detailed here is one TCR beta chain. The data belong to a study of blood T cell repertoires in COVID-19. The table came from immunoSEQ multiplex PCR; TCRdb's copy has only in-frame clones and leaves some out. This repertoire shows under 130,000 clones, around 83% found once; its top ten account for more than 2%. The sequence derives from a human donor in a cohort sampled during active COVID-19. The sample taken for sequencing was peripheral blood.

In DNA, the CDR3 is TGTGCCAGCAGCGCCGAGGGTGGTCAGCCCCAGCATTTT. This translates into CASSAEGGQPQHF. V is TRBV9 and J is TRBJ1-5; D remains ambiguous. CDR3 length equals 13 residues. Germline V lookup: CDR1 SGDLS, CDR2 YYNGEE. V lost 3 bases, J lost 6 bases, and 10 bases lay in between.